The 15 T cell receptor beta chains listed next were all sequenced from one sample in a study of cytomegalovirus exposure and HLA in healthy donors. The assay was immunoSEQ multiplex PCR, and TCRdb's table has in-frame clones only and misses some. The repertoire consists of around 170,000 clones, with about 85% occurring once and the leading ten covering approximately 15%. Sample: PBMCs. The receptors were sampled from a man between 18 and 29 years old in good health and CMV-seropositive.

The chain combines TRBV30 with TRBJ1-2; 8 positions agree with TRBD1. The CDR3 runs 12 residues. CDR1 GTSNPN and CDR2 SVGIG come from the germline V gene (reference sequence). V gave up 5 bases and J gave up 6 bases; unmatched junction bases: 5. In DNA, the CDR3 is TGTGCCTGGCGACAGGGGATGAATGGCTACACCTTC. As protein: CAWRQGMNGYTF.

CDR3 bases: TGTGCCAGCAGTTGGGTCAGGGAGGGTGAGCAGTTCTTC. Translating gives CASSWVREGEQFF. The J gene is TRBJ2-1, the V gene TRBV28, with 7 bases fitting TRBD2. The germline V gene encodes CDR1 MDHEN and CDR2 SYDVKM. Trimming took 4 bases from V and 9 from J; bases not matched to a gene: 6. The CDR3 runs to 13 residues. Together with reference TRBV28 and TRBJ2-1, the CDR3 gives the full variable domain: DVKVTQSSRYLVKRTGEKVFLECVQDMDHENMFWYRQDPGLGLRLIYFSYDVKMKEKGDIPEGYSVSREKKERFSLILESASTNQTSMYLCASSWVREGEQFFGPGTRLTVL.

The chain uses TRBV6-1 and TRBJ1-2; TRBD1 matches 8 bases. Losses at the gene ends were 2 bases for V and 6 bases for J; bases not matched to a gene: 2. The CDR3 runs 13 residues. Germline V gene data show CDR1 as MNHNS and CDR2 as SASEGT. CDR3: CASSERQGNGYTF. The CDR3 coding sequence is TGTGCCAGCAGTGAACGACAGGGGAATGGCTACACCTTC.

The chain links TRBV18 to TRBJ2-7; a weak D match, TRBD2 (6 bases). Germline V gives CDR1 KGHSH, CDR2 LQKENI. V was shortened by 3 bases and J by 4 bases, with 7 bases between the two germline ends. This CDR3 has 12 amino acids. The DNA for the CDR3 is TGTGCCAGCTCACCTGCGGGGTACGAGCAGTACTTC. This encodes CASSPAGYEQYF.

CDR3 amino acids: CAGSTGGADTQYF. Here the CDR3 DNA reads TGTGCCGGCTCCACAGGGGGGGCCGATACGCAGTATTTT. The V and J genes are TRBV30 and TRBJ2-3; tentatively, D is TRBD1 (8 bases). V was clipped by 8 bases and J by 6 bases, with 18 bases between them. There are 13 residues in the CDR3. Per germline, CDR1 GTSNPN and CDR2 SVGIG (reference sequence).

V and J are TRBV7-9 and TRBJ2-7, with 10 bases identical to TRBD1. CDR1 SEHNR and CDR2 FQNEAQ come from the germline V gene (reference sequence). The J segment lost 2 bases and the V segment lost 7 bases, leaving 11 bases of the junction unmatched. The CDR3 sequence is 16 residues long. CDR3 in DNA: TGTGCCAGCATCAGCGGGGTCGGGACAGGGGCCTACGAGCAGTACTTC. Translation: CASISGVGTGAYEQYF.

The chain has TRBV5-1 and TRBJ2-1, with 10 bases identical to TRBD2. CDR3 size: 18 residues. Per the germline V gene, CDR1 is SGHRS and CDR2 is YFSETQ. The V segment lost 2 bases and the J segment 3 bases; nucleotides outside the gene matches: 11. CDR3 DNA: TGCGCCAGCAGCTTCTCTCCCCCTAGCGGGAGCGGCTACAATGAGCAGTTCTTC. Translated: CASSFSPPSGSGYNEQFF.

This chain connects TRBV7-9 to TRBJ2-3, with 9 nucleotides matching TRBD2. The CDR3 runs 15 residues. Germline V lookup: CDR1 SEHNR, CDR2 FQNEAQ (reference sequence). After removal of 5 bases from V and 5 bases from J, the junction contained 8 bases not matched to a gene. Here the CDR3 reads CASSRPSGALDTQYF. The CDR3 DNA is TGTGCCAGCAGCCGACCTAGCGGGGCGCTAGATACGCAGTATTTT. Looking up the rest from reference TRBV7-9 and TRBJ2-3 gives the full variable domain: DTGVSQNPRHKITKRGQNVTFRCDPISEHNRLYWYRQTLGQGPEFLTYFQNEAQLEKSRLLSDRFSAERPKGSFSTLEIQRTEQGDSAMYLCASSRPSGALDTQYFGPGTRLTVL.

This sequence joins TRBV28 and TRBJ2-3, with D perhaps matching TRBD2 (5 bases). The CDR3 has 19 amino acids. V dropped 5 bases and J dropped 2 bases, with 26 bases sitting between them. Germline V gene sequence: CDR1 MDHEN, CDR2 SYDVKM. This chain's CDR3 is CASSNLYTARGWFTDTQYF. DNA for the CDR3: TGTGCCAGCAGTAACCTTTATACAGCCCGCGGGTGGTTCACAGATACGCAGTATTTT.

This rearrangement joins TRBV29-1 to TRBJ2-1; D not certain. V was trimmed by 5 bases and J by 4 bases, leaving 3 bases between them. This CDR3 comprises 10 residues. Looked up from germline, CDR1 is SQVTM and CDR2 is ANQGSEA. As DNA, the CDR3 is TGCAGCGTTACTTACAATGAGCAGTTCTTC. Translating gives CSVTYNEQFF.

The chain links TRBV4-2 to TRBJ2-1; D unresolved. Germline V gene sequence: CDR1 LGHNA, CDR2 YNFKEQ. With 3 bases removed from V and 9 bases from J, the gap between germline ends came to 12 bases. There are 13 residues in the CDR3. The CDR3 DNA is TGTGCCAGCAGCCAGGCCCTTACGGGTGAGCAGTTCTTC. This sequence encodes CASSQALTGEQFF.

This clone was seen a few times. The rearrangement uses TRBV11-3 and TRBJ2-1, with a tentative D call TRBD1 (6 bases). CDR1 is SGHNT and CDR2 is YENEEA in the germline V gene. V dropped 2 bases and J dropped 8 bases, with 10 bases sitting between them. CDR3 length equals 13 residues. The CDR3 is CASSLTGYDEQFF. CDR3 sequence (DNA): TGTGCCAGCAGCTTAACAGGGTATGATGAGCAGTTCTTC.

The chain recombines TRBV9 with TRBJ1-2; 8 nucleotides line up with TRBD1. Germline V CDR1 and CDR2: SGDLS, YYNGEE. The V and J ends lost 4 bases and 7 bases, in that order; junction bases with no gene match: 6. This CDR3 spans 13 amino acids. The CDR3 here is CASSSQGARGYTF. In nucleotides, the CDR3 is TGTGCCAGCAGCTCCCAGGGGGCGCGTGGCTACACCTTC. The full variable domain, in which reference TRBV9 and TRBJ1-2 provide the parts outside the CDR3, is DSGVTQTPKHLITATGQRVTLRCSPRSGDLSVYWYQQSLDQGLQFLIQYYNGEERAKGNILERFSAQQFPDLHSELNLSSLELGDSALYFCASSSQGARGYTFGSGTRLTVV.

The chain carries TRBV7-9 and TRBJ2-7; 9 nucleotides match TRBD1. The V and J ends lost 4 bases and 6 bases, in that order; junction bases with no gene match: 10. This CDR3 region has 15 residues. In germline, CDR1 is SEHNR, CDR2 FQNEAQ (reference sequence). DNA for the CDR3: TGTGCCAGCAGCTCGGAGGGGGGACAGGGTCGCGAGCAGTACTTC. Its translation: CASSSEGGQGREQYF. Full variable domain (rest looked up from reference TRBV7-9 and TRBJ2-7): DTGVSQNPRHKITKRGQNVTFRCDPISEHNRLYWYRQTLGQGPEFLTYFQNEAQLEKSRLLSDRFSAERPKGSFSTLEIQRTEQGDSAMYLCASSSEGGQGREQYFGPGTRLTVT.

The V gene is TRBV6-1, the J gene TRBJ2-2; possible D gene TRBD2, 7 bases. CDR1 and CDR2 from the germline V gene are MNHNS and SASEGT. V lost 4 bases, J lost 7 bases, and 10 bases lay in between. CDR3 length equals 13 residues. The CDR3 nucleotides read TGTGCCAGCAGTGGGGAGGGGGTCGGGGAGCTGTTTTTT. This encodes CASSGEGVGELFF.